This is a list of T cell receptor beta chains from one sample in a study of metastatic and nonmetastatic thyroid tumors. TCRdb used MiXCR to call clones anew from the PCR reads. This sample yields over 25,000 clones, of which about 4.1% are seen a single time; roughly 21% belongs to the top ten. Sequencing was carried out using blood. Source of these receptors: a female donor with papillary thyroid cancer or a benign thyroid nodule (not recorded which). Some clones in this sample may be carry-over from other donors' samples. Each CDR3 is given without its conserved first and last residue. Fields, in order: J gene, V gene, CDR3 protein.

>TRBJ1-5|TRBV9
ASSVGPISNQPQH
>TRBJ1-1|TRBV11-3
ASRRGQGSGNTEAF
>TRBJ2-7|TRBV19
ASSICWTPAGEQY
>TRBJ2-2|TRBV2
ARNRGVAGGSTGELF
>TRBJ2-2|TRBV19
ASSIVPQLAGGIGELF
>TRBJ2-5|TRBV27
ASSLGQGKTQY
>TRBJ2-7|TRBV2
ASSGVEYERY
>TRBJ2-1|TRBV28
ASSSQISTGTSDYNEQF
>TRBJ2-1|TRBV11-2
ASSPWTASSYNEQF
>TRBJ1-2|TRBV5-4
ASSLVSGQEYGYT
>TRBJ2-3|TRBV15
ATSASGQGGHTQY
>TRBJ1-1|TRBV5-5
ASSSGTANTEAF
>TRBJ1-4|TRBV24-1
ATSPRTGWNEKLF
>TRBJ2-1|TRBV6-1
ASSVAENNEQF
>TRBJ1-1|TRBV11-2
ASSPGGTGGLNTEAF
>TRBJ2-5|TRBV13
ASRGRMETQY
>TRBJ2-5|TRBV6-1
ASSEGQGGSHY
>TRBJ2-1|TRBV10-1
ASSDKHNDLQYNEQF
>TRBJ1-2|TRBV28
ASRGFRDTGGYT
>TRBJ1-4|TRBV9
ASSVRGENEKLF
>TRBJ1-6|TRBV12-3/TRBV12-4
ASSFPGGYSPLH